The 28 T cell receptor beta chains below come from one sample, sequenced in a study of blood T cell repertoires in COVID-19. The protocol was immunoSEQ multiplex PCR, while the TCRdb copy is restricted to in-frame clones and leaves out a portion. The sample carries roughly 120,000 clones, around four fifths recorded once. Sequenced sample: peripheral blood. All receptors come from a man between 65 and 85 years old with acute or convalescent COVID-19.

CDR3 sequence reads: CASSLGQQGNGYTF. The CDR3 nucleotides are TGCGCCAGCAGCTTGGGACAACAGGGAAATGGCTACACCTTC. This chain links TRBV5-1 with TRBJ1-2; tentatively, D is TRBD1 (6 bases). Trimming pared 0 bases from V and 6 bases from J, leaving 12 bases between. This CDR3 region has 14 residues. The V gene's germline CDR1 is SGHRS and CDR2 YFSETQ.

The rearrangement links TRBV27 to TRBJ2-1; 8 bases line up with TRBD2. CDR1 MNHEY and CDR2 SMNVEV come from the germline V gene (reference sequence). CDR3 length: 19 amino acids. V trimming: 0 bases; J trimming: 2 bases; junction bases outside the gene matches: 12. The CDR3, as DNA: TGTGCCAGCAGTTTATCCTACCTCGGCGGAGCGGGGGCCTACAATGAGCAGTTCTTC. Translated, it gives CASSLSYLGGAGAYNEQFF.

Of note for this clone: The sample has other DNA sequences that encode this CDR3 too. V and J are TRBV18 and TRBJ1-3; D not certain. Germline CDR1 is KGHSH and CDR2 is LQKENI. The germline V and J ends were trimmed by 3 bases and 0 bases, with 9 bases remaining between them. The CDR3 totals 15 residues. The CDR3 here is CASSPGGSSGNTIYF. As DNA, the CDR3 is TGTGCCAGCTCACCGGGAGGGAGCTCTGGAAACACCATATATTTT.

The chain recombines TRBV29-1 with TRBJ2-3, with a tentative D call TRBD1 (6 bases). Germline V gene data show CDR1 as SQVTM and CDR2 as ANQGSEA. Trimming shortened V by 5 bases and J by 3 bases, and 15 bases separated the two germline ends. This CDR3 region has 14 residues. CDR3 residues: CSVTGHVGTDTQYF. The CDR3 coding sequence is TGCAGCGTTACAGGGCACGTTGGAACAGATACGCAGTATTTT.

This clone has only one observation. This chain joins TRBV3-1 (or the pseudogene TRBV3-2) and TRBJ1-5; TRBD1 matches 7 bases. Germline V lookup: CDR1 LGHDT, CDR2 YNNKEL (reference sequence). The CDR3 has 15 residues. The ends lost 4 bases at V and 5 bases at J; junction bases unmatched: 8. CDR3 sequence (DNA): TGTGCCAGCAGCCCAACCGACAGGGCCGATCAGCCCCAGCATTTT. It yields the protein CASSPTDRADQPQHF.

The chain is built from TRBV12-3 or TRBV12-4 and TRBJ1-1; D unresolved. The V gene lost 5 bases and the J gene lost 1 base, with 8 bases spanning the gap. The CDR3 runs 13 residues. The CDR3 protein is CASSGLPNTEAFF. The CDR3 DNA sequence: TGTGCCAGCAGTGGACTACCGAACACTGAAGCTTTCTTT.

This chain connects TRBV15 to TRBJ2-7, with D possibly matching TRBD2 (7 bases). Germline CDR1 LNHNV, CDR2 YYDKDF (reference sequence). This CDR3 is 14 amino acids long. V was pared by 1 base and J by 6 bases, with 13 bases between. The CDR3 region is CATSRAGGPSEQYF. The CDR3 region has the DNA TGTGCCACCAGCAGAGCGGGGGGCCCCTCCGAGCAGTACTTC.

This rearrangement joins TRBV14 to TRBJ2-1; 7 positions agree with TRBD2. This CDR3 has 16 residues. The germline CDR1 and CDR2 sequences are SGHDN and FVKESK. V trimming: 2 bases; J trimming: 4 bases; junction bases outside the gene matches: 8. CDR3: CASSQFRASGYNEQFF. CDR3 sequence (DNA): TGTGCCAGCAGCCAATTCAGGGCTAGCGGTTACAATGAGCAGTTCTTC. Complete variable domain (other parts from reference TRBV14 and TRBJ2-1): EAGVTQFPSHSVIEKGQTVTLRCDPISGHDNLYWYRRVMGKEIKFLLHFVKESKQDESGMPNNRFLAERTGGTYSTLKVQPAELEDSGVYFCASSQFRASGYNEQFFGPGTRLTVL.

In its sample, this clone was seen once. The chain recombines TRBV28 with TRBJ2-7; no reliable D call. The CDR3 totals 14 residues. Trimming shortened V by 2 bases and J by 4 bases, and 12 bases separated the two germline ends. CDR1 and CDR2 (germline): MDHEN, SYDVKM. CDR3 loop: CASSLPYRDYEQYF. CDR3 coding DNA: TGTGCCAGCAGTTTACCTTACAGAGATTACGAGCAGTACTTC. Full variable domain (remainder filled in from reference TRBV28 and TRBJ2-7): DVKVTQSSRYLVKRTGEKVFLECVQDMDHENMFWYRQDPGLGLRLIYFSYDVKMKEKGDIPEGYSVSREKKERFSLILESASTNQTSMYLCASSLPYRDYEQYFGPGTRLTVT.

The chain links TRBV5-1 to TRBJ1-2, with unresolved D. CDR1 and CDR2 from the germline V gene are SGHRS and YFSETQ. The CDR3 extends over 14 amino acids. Between the trimmed V and J ends, which lost 0 bases and 6 bases, there was a span of 12 bases. The CDR3 sequence: CASSLVGSANGYTF. DNA for the CDR3: TGCGCCAGCAGCTTGGTCGGGAGTGCCAATGGCTACACCTTC.

On this clone itself: Other DNA sequences in the sample encode the same CDR3. The chain uses TRBV19 and TRBJ2-2; perhaps TRBD1 as D (5 bases). The CDR3 runs 15 residues. In germline, CDR1 is LNHDA, CDR2 SQIVND (reference sequence). Trimming took 2 bases from V and 0 from J, leaving 7 bases between them. The CDR3 DNA is TGTGCCAGTAGTATAACAGGAGCGAACACCGGGGAGCTGTTTTTT. Its protein product is CASSITGANTGELFF. The variable domain in full, completed from reference TRBV19 and TRBJ2-2, reads DGGITQSPKYLFRKEGQNVTLSCEQNLNHDAMYWYRQDPGQGLRLIYYSQIVNDFQKGDIAEGYSVSREKKESFPLTVTSAQKNPTAFYLCASSITGANTGELFFGEGSRLTVL.

This clone came up once. The genes are TRBV24-1 and TRBJ2-2; D uncertain. V lost 5 bases to trimming and J lost 5 bases, with 14 bases between them. The CDR3 contains 15 residues. In germline, CDR1 is KGHDR, CDR2 SFDVKD. This CDR3 is CATSGSEVGTGELFF. The CDR3 region has the DNA TGTGCCACCAGTGGGTCCGAGGTCGGAACCGGGGAGCTGTTTTTT.

The chain employs TRBV11-2 and TRBJ2-1; TRBD1 matches at 9 bases. The V gene's germline CDR1 is SGHAT and CDR2 FQNNGV. The CDR3 loop spans 14 amino acids. Trimming took 2 bases from V and 7 from J; bases not matched to a gene: 3. CDR3 nucleotide sequence: TGTGCCAGCAGCTTACGGGACAGGGTGAATGAGCAGTTCTTC. Translation gives CASSLRDRVNEQFF.

The chain recombines TRBV3-1 (or the pseudogene TRBV3-2) with TRBJ2-1, with D possibly being TRBD2 (5 bases). The CDR3 covers 12 residues. The germline V and J ends were trimmed by 3 bases and 9 bases, with 9 bases remaining between them. Per germline, CDR1 LGHDT and CDR2 YNNKEL (reference sequence). The CDR3 DNA reads as TGTGCCAGCAGCCACCTCCGGGGTGAGCAGTTCTTC. This sequence encodes CASSHLRGEQFF.

The chain recombines TRBV20-1 with TRBJ2-7; tentatively, D is TRBD1 (5 bases). Germline CDR1 DFQATT, CDR2 SNEGSKA (reference sequence). Trimming shortened V by 1 base and J by 6 bases, and 7 bases separated the two germline ends. The CDR3 runs to 11 residues. The CDR3 sequence: CSARAGFEQYF. CDR3 in DNA: TGCAGTGCTAGAGCAGGGTTCGAGCAGTACTTC.

Only one count was recorded for this clone. The chain couples TRBV19 to TRBJ1-5, with 7 bases aligning to TRBD1. The ends lost 4 bases at V and 9 bases at J; junction bases unmatched: 6. The germline gives CDR1 LNHDA, CDR2 SQIVND (reference sequence). The CDR3 has 13 amino acids. The CDR3 DNA sequence: TGTGCCAGTAGTACTCAACAGGGGATGCCCCAGCATTTT. Translating gives CASSTQQGMPQHF.

The CDR3 DNA sequence: TGTGCCAGCAGCTTAGGGACGGGAAACACTGAAGCTTTCTTT. Translated: CASSLGTGNTEAFF. This chain links TRBV7-2 with TRBJ1-1; no clear D gene. The germline V gene encodes CDR1 SGHTA and CDR2 FQGNSA. With 1 base removed from V and 2 bases from J, the gap between germline ends came to 8 bases. This CDR3 comprises 14 residues.

Concerning this clone itself: This CDR3 is also generated by other DNA sequences in the sample. The genes are TRBV11-2 and TRBJ2-3; D is unclear. CDR1 is SGHAT, CDR2 FQNNGV, per germline. Trimming took 7 bases from V and 6 from J, leaving 8 bases between them. CDR3 length equals 11 residues. The CDR3 spells CASTSRDTQYF. CDR3 nucleotides: TGTGCCAGCACCTCTCGGGATACGCAGTATTTT.

This clone was seen just once. This chain joins TRBV9 and TRBJ1-5; D remains ambiguous. Germline CDR1 SGDLS, CDR2 YYNGEE. Trimming pared 5 bases from V and 0 bases from J, leaving 12 bases between. This CDR3 comprises 15 residues. The CDR3 DNA follows: TGTGCCAGCAGTGAGAGTCCCTCTAGCAATCAGCCCCAGCATTTT. This codes for CASSESPSSNQPQHF. The complete variable domain, with remaining parts taken from reference TRBV9 and TRBJ1-5, reads DSGVTQTPKHLITATGQRVTLRCSPRSGDLSVYWYQQSLDQGLQFLIQYYNGEERAKGNILERFSAQQFPDLHSELNLSSLELGDSALYFCASSESPSSNQPQHFGDGTRLSIL.

This clone has just a few counts. The chain employs TRBV10-3 and TRBJ1-1, with D maybe TRBD1 (5 bases). Germline CDR1 reads ENHRY; CDR2 reads SYGVKD. The CDR3 length is 14 residues. V was trimmed by 8 bases and J by 5 bases, leaving 18 bases between them. CDR3 nucleotide sequence: TGTGCCATCCGTCCGGCGACAGAGAAAACTGAAGCTTTCTTT. It translates to CAIRPATEKTEAFF.

This chain uses TRBV20-1 with TRBJ2-2, with 7 bases fitting TRBD1. The CDR3 runs 15 residues. The germline CDR1 and CDR2 sequences are DFQATT and SNEGSKA (reference sequence). V was clipped by 3 bases and J by 2 bases; unmatched bases: 6. The CDR3 loop is CSASHGTVNTGELFF. In DNA form, the CDR3 reads TGCAGTGCTAGTCACGGGACAGTAAACACCGGGGAGCTGTTTTTT.

This rearrangement joins TRBV11-2 to TRBJ2-3; 15 bases map to TRBD2. The CDR3 consists of 14 residues. V gave up 5 bases and J gave up 11 bases; unmatched junction bases: 5. Germline V gene data show CDR1 as SGHAT and CDR2 as FQNNGV. In nucleotides, the CDR3 is TGTGCCAGCAGCCAGGGACTAGCGGGAGGAAGGCAGTATTTT. The encoded protein is CASSQGLAGGRQYF.

The rearrangement links TRBV5-1 to TRBJ2-3, with 10 bases fitting TRBD2. Germline-derived CDR1 and CDR2 are SGHRS and YFSETQ. The CDR3 sequence is 14 residues long. Losses at the gene ends were 8 bases for V and 0 bases for J; bases not matched to a gene: 3. Here the CDR3 reads CASGLAASTDTQYF. CDR3 in DNA: TGCGCCAGTGGACTAGCGGCAAGCACAGATACGCAGTATTTT.

The chain is built from TRBV19 and TRBJ1-2, with TRBD1 matching 7 bases. The CDR3 sequence is 16 residues long. With V trimmed by 1 base and J by 7 bases, 12 bases remained unmatched. CDR1 is LNHDA and CDR2 is SQIVND in the germline V gene (reference sequence). CDR3 loop: CASSIAGTALISGYTF. The CDR3 DNA follows: TGTGCCAGTAGTATAGCGGGGACAGCTTTAATTTCTGGCTACACCTTC.

The gene calls are TRBV7-3 and TRBJ2-2; TRBD2 matches at 7 bases. Germline loops: CDR1 SGHTA, CDR2 FQGTGA. CDR3 length: 15 residues. Trimming at V came to 5 bases and at J to 6 bases, leaving 9 bases not matched to a gene. In DNA form, the CDR3 reads TGTGCCAGCAGCCCTACGGGAGGCGTGGCCGGGGAGCTGTTTTTT. Translating gives CASSPTGGVAGELFF.

This clone was observed a handful of times. This sequence joins TRBV28 and TRBJ1-4; TRBD1 agrees at 7 bases. Trimming removed 2 bases from V and 11 bases from J; junction bases left unmatched: 11. The CDR3 contains 15 residues. Germline assignment: CDR1 MDHEN and CDR2 SYDVKM. CDR3 nucleotide sequence: TGTGCCAGCAGTTTAACGGGCCAGGGGGGTTGGAAACTGTTTTTT. It codes for CASSLTGQGGWKLFF.

CDR3: CARSWILAENSPLHF. CDR3 DNA sequence: TGTGCCAGAAGTTGGATATTAGCAGAGAATTCACCCCTCCACTTT. J is TRBJ1-6 and V is TRBV5-3; D unresolved. TRBV5-3 is an ORF, and what it does is uncertain. Deletions cut 5 bases from V and 7 bases from J, with 16 bases between. There are 15 residues in the CDR3.

The V and J genes are TRBV3-1 (or the pseudogene TRBV3-2) and TRBJ1-1, with D unclear. V was pared by 5 bases and J by 1 base, with 11 bases between. Germline lookup yields CDR1 LGHDT and CDR2 YNNKEL (reference sequence). This CDR3 spans 14 amino acids. The CDR3: CASSSPNANTEAFF. CDR3 bases: TGTGCCAGCAGCTCCCCTAACGCGAACACTGAAGCTTTCTTT.